This T cell receptor (beta chain) originates from a study of T cell responses to AZD1222 COVID-19 vaccine. Overall study results and limits: White British donors predominated, females outnumbered males, and clonal diversity was possibly underestimated. No day 14 peak samples; only post-peak repertoires were characterized.

About this clone: What it recognizes is unknown.

TCRdb's table, derived via immunoSEQ multiplex PCR, lists solely in-frame clones and lacks some. The sample holds about 160,000 clones; around nine tenths are singletons and the top ten take more than 5%. This CDR3 contains 16 residues. Sequenced material: peripheral blood, taken on day 0 of AZD1222 vaccination. The source of this sequence is an adult in good health. The chain is built from TRBV21-1 and TRBJ2-5; the table's TRBD1 call for D was not verified on the DNA. TRBV21-1 is reported as a pseudogene. The CDR3 nucleotides are TGTGCCAGCAGCAAAAAGGGCCAGGGGGCGATGGAGACCCAGTACTTC. Its protein is CASSKKGQGAMETQYF.